These 26 T cell receptor beta chains were sequenced from one sample in a study of blood T cell repertoires in COVID-19. Profiling relied on immunoSEQ multiplex PCR, and the TCRdb table lists in-frame clones only, not all of them. Altogether approximately 120,000 clones are present, roughly 80% being singletons, with the ten largest covering roughly 25%. Sequencing was done on a sample of peripheral blood. The receptors originated from a human donor in a cohort sampled during active COVID-19.

The chain joins TRBV30 to TRBJ2-5; 9 positions match TRBD2. The CDR3 runs to 14 residues. Germline V lookup: CDR1 GTSNPN, CDR2 SVGIG (reference sequence). The trim removed 4 bases at V and 1 base at J, leaving 4 bases unmatched. CDR3: CAWTSGTLQETQYF. CDR3 DNA sequence: TGTGCCTGGACTAGCGGGACACTCCAAGAGACCCAGTACTTC.

The genes are TRBV3-1 (or the pseudogene TRBV3-2) and TRBJ2-2; 8 nucleotides line up with TRBD1. This CDR3 spans 16 amino acids. V lost 4 bases and J lost 0; bases outside the gene matches: 4. The germline CDR1 and CDR2 sequences are LGHDT and YNNKEL (reference sequence). CDR3 in DNA: TGTGCCAGCAGCCTTTACAGGGGGACGAACACCGGGGAGCTGTTTTTT. It codes for CASSLYRGTNTGELFF.

J is TRBJ1-2 and V is TRBV6-2 or TRBV6-3; no clear D gene. Trimming took off 5 bases at V and 7 bases at J, with 8 bases between the two ends. The CDR3 runs 11 residues. CDR1 MNHEY and CDR2 SVGEGT come from the germline V gene. The chain's CDR3 is CASSQGVGYTF. The CDR3 DNA is TGTGCCAGCAGTCAAGGAGTTGGCTACACCTTC.

The CDR3 sequence is CASNQGAGGYTF. The CDR3 region has the DNA TGTGCCAGCAACCAGGGGGCGGGCGGCTACACCTTC. This rearrangement joins TRBV9 to TRBJ1-2; 8 bases map to TRBD1. The V gene end was trimmed by 6 bases and the J gene end by 8 bases; junction bases not matched to a gene: 6. Germline values: CDR1 SGDLS, CDR2 YYNGEE. The CDR3 is 12 amino acids.

The chain couples TRBV2 to TRBJ2-7; possibly TRBD1 for D (6 bases). The CDR3 consists of 15 residues. CDR1 SNHLY and CDR2 FYNNEI come from the germline V gene. V gave up 8 bases and J gave up 5 bases, with 22 bases separating them. The DNA of the CDR3 is TGTGCCAGCTCAGATCCAGGGGACCTAGACGACGAGCAGTACTTC. It codes for CASSDPGDLDDEQYF.

This clone was picked up one time. The V call is TRBV9, the J call TRBJ1-2; TRBD1 matches 8 bases. The CDR3 contains 16 residues. Germline loops: CDR1 SGDLS, CDR2 YYNGEE. Unmatched junction bases numbered 7, after V lost 0 bases and J lost 3 bases. CDR3 protein: CASSVDSAGGYYGYTF. The CDR3 bases are TGTGCCAGCAGCGTAGATTCGGCAGGGGGCTACTATGGCTACACCTTC.

The chain recombines TRBV30 with TRBJ2-3; 8 nucleotides line up with TRBD1. The CDR3 has 15 residues. Germline CDR1 GTSNPN, CDR2 SVGIG (reference sequence). The V gene end was trimmed by 2 bases and the J gene end by 0 bases; junction bases not matched to a gene: 4. Here the CDR3 reads CAWSTTGASTDTQYF. CDR3 bases: TGTGCCTGGAGTACGACAGGGGCCAGCACAGATACGCAGTATTTT.

V is TRBV28 and J is TRBJ2-1; tentative D call: TRBD1 (5 bases). Germline CDR1 is MDHEN and CDR2 is SYDVKM. The CDR3 runs 14 residues. The V gene lost 6 bases and the J gene lost 10 bases, with 19 bases spanning the gap. The CDR3 region is CASSRSPGRGEQFF. As DNA, the CDR3 is TGTGCCAGCAGCCGCTCCCCAGGGCGCGGAGAGCAGTTCTTC.

The chain is built from TRBV18 and TRBJ2-1; 7 positions agree with TRBD2. Germline loops: CDR1 KGHSH, CDR2 LQKENI. With V trimmed by 2 bases and J by 1 base, 2 bases remained unmatched. The CDR3 totals 15 residues. The CDR3 region is CASSPSSGSYNEQFF. Written as DNA, the CDR3 is TGTGCCAGCTCACCAAGTAGCGGGTCCTACAATGAGCAGTTCTTC.

A single count supports this clone. The chain combines TRBV7-2 with TRBJ1-1, with 7 bases fitting TRBD1. With V trimmed by 2 bases and J by 2 bases, 5 bases remained unmatched. Germline assignment: CDR1 SGHTA and CDR2 FQGNSA. This CDR3 region has 15 residues. The CDR3 bases are TGTGCCAGCAGCTTAAAACGGACAGGCAACACTGAAGCTTTCTTT. Translated: CASSLKRTGNTEAFF.

The chain carries TRBV7-7 and TRBJ2-5; 7 nucleotides match TRBD2. The CDR3 is made up of 15 amino acids. Germline V gene lookup returns CDR1 SSHAT and CDR2 FNYEAQ (reference sequence). V lost 1 base and J lost 4; bases outside the gene matches: 6. CDR3 DNA: TGTGCCAGCAGCTTAGTGGGGGGGAGAGGAGAGACCCAGTACTTC. It codes for CASSLVGGRGETQYF.

The rearrangement links TRBV4-2 to TRBJ1-6; no definite D call. Trimming cost V 0 bases and J 0 bases, with 9 bases left between them. The CDR3 is 17 residues long. Germline V gene data show CDR1 as LGHNA and CDR2 as YNFKEQ. The CDR3 loop reads CASSQDVVSSYNSPLHF. In nucleotides, the CDR3 is TGTGCCAGCAGCCAAGACGTGGTGAGCTCCTATAATTCACCCCTCCACTTT.

The chain combines TRBV28 with TRBJ1-1; D is ambiguous. Germline CDR1 is MDHEN and CDR2 is SYDVKM. The CDR3 totals 11 residues. V was cut by 4 bases and J by 11 bases, with 11 bases left in between. CDR3: CASSSNSRAFF. In DNA, the CDR3 is TGTGCCAGCAGTTCTAATTCCCGGGCTTTCTTT.

The CDR3 here is CASSMGPGQGSLAVEKLFF. As DNA, the CDR3 is TGTGCCAGCAGTATGGGACCGGGACAGGGCAGTCTAGCGGTGGAAAAACTGTTTTTT. The gene calls are TRBV28 and TRBJ1-4; 9 nucleotides agree with TRBD1. V shed 5 bases and J 8 bases; nucleotides not matched to a gene: 21. This CDR3 spans 19 amino acids. CDR1 MDHEN and CDR2 SYDVKM come from the germline V gene.

V is TRBV20-1 and J is TRBJ1-1; D remains unclear. The CDR3 is 11 amino acids. The germline CDR1 and CDR2 sequences are DFQATT and SNEGSKA (reference sequence). V lost 5 bases to trimming and J lost 3 bases, with 7 bases between them. The CDR3 region is CSAGRDTEAFF. The CDR3, as DNA: TGCAGTGCTGGGAGGGACACTGAAGCTTTCTTT.

Here the CDR3 reads CASSLGPTEKQYF. The CDR3 DNA reads as TGTGCCAGCAGCTTGGGCCCGACAGAGAAGCAGTACTTC. The chain combines TRBV5-5 with TRBJ2-7; D possibly corresponds to TRBD1 (5 bases). The germline CDR1 and CDR2 sequences are SGHKS and YYEKEE (reference sequence). The CDR3 has 13 residues. The V and J ends lost 0 bases and 8 bases respectively, with 12 bases between them.

This clone was found once. This chain uses TRBV20-1 with TRBJ2-1; 10 bases are a match to TRBD2. V lost 3 bases, J lost 8 bases, and 16 bases stayed unmatched. This CDR3 region has 17 residues. Germline V gives CDR1 DFQATT, CDR2 SNEGSKA (reference sequence). The CDR3 sequence is CSASPGGPSGSVDEQFF. CDR3 in DNA: TGCAGTGCTAGTCCCGGCGGGCCTAGCGGGAGTGTGGATGAGCAGTTCTTC.

The chain joins TRBV2 to TRBJ2-5, with a weak D call TRBD2 (5 bases). Trimming took off 5 bases at V and 2 bases at J, with 6 bases between the two ends. Germline V gene lookup returns CDR1 SNHLY and CDR2 FYNNEI. The CDR3 runs to 12 residues. The DNA of the CDR3 is TGTGCCAGCAGTAGAGGGCAAGAGACCCAGTACTTC. This codes for CASSRGQETQYF. Full variable domain (missing parts from reference TRBV2 and TRBJ2-5): EPEVTQTPSHQVTQMGQEVILRCVPISNHLYFYWYRQILGQKVEFLVSFYNNEISEKSEIFDDQFSVERPDGSNFTLKIRSTKLEDSAMYFCASSRGQETQYFGPGTRLLVL.

The genes are TRBV24-1 and TRBJ2-5; 11 positions agree with TRBD2. V was pared by 2 bases and J by 3 bases, with 4 bases of the junction left unmatched. Germline V gene data show CDR1 as KGHDR and CDR2 as SFDVKD. The CDR3 has 16 residues. The CDR3 region is CATSDSTSGVEETQYF. The CDR3 DNA is TGTGCCACCAGTGATTCGACTAGCGGGGTAGAAGAGACCCAGTACTTC.

A single count supports this clone. The V gene is TRBV7-2, the J gene TRBJ1-5; no clear D gene. V lost 2 bases, J lost 7 bases, and 15 bases lay in between. Germline V gene data show CDR1 as SGHTA and CDR2 as FQGNSA. The length of the CDR3 is 15 residues. CDR3 nucleotides: TGTGCCAGCAGCTTAAGTGAGGGTTCCCGCCAGCCCCAGCATTTT. It encodes CASSLSEGSRQPQHF.

The chain is built from TRBV6-5 and TRBJ2-3, with D possibly being TRBD2 (6 bases). V was trimmed by 6 bases and J by 10 bases, leaving 20 bases between them. The CDR3 is 14 residues long. Germline CDR1 reads MNHEY; CDR2 reads SVGAGI. This chain's CDR3 is CASRPGTGDVSQYF. The CDR3 bases are TGTGCCAGCAGACCCGGGACTGGGGACGTTTCGCAGTATTTT.

The chain employs TRBV29-1 and TRBJ1-4, with D maybe TRBD1 (6 bases). The germline CDR1 and CDR2 sequences are SQVTM and ANQGSEA. This CDR3 is built from 17 residues. Trimming took 0 bases from V and 4 from J, leaving 18 bases between them. CDR3 in DNA: TGCAGCGTTGAAGACAGTGGGCCGGGGGGCTTTAATGAAAAACTGTTTTTT. This translates into CSVEDSGPGGFNEKLFF.

This sequence joins TRBV28 and TRBJ2-4, with D possibly matching TRBD1 (6 bases). Deletions cut 6 bases from V and 0 bases from J, with 12 bases between. Germline CDR1 MDHEN, CDR2 SYDVKM. This CDR3 has 15 amino acids. The CDR3 nucleotides read TGTGCCAGCAGCACTACAGGGAGAGCCAAAAACATTCAGTACTTC. Protein sequence: CASSTTGRAKNIQYF. The whole variable domain, remainder taken from reference TRBV28 and TRBJ2-4, is DVKVTQSSRYLVKRTGEKVFLECVQDMDHENMFWYRQDPGLGLRLIYFSYDVKMKEKGDIPEGYSVSREKKERFSLILESASTNQTSMYLCASSTTGRAKNIQYFGAGTRLSVL.

This chain links TRBV20-1 with TRBJ2-5; 7 nucleotides align to TRBD2. The V gene end was trimmed by 3 bases and the J gene end by 1 base; junction bases not matched to a gene: 5. The CDR3 spans 14 residues. Germline loops: CDR1 DFQATT, CDR2 SNEGSKA (reference sequence). The CDR3 here is CSASSGPPQETQYF. The CDR3 DNA reads as TGCAGTGCTAGTAGCGGGCCCCCCCAAGAGACCCAGTACTTC.

J is TRBJ1-6 and V is TRBV24-1; possibly TRBD1 for D (5 bases). The CDR3 loop spans 17 amino acids. The V gene lost 1 base and the J gene lost 3 bases, with 12 bases spanning the gap. Looked up from germline, CDR1 is KGHDR and CDR2 is SFDVKD. CDR3 sequence reads: CATSDFGQGFYNSPLHF. The CDR3 DNA follows: TGTGCCACCAGTGATTTCGGGCAGGGTTTCTATAATTCACCCCTCCACTTT.

V gene TRBV24-1 combines with J gene TRBJ2-3; D might be TRBD1 (5 bases). The CDR3 is 17 amino acids. Trimming pared 3 bases from V and 1 base from J, leaving 16 bases between. CDR1 is KGHDR and CDR2 is SFDVKD in the germline V gene. The CDR3 sequence: CATSDQKNLGGTDTQYF. The CDR3 nucleotides are TGTGCCACCAGTGATCAGAAGAATCTAGGGGGCACAGATACGCAGTATTTT.